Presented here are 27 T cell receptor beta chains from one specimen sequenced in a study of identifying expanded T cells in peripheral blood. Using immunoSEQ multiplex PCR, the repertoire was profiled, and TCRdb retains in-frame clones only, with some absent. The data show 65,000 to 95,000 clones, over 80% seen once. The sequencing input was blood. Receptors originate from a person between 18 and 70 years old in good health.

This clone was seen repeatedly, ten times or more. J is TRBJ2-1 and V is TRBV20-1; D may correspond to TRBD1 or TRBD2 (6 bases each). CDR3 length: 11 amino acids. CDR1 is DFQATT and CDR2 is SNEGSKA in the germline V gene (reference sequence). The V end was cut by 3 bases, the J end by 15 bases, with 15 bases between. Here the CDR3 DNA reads TGCAGTGCTAGTAAAGGGGGGAGTGGGTTCTTC. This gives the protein CSASKGGSGFF.

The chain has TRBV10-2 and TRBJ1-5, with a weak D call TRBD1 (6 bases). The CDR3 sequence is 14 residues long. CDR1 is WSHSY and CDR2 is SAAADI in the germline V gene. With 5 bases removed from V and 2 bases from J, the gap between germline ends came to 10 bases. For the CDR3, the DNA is TGCGCCAGCAGTTTGGGGGCCGGCAATCAGCCCCAGCATTTT. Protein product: CASSLGAGNQPQHF.

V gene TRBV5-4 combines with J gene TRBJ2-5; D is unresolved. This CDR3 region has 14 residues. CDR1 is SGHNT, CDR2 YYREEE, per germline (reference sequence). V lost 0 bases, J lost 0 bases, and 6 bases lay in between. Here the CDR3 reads CASSLVGYQETQYF. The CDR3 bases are TGTGCCAGCAGCTTGGTCGGCTACCAAGAGACCCAGTACTTC.

The CDR3 protein is CASSLEAGVTEAFF. Written as DNA, the CDR3 is TGTGCCAGCAGCTTAGAGGCAGGGGTCACTGAAGCTTTCTTT. The rearrangement uses TRBV7-9 and TRBJ1-1, with D perhaps TRBD1 (6 bases). Germline assignment: CDR1 SEHNR and CDR2 FQNEAQ (reference sequence). The CDR3 length is 14 residues. Trimming removed 1 base from V and 4 bases from J, with 10 bases in between.

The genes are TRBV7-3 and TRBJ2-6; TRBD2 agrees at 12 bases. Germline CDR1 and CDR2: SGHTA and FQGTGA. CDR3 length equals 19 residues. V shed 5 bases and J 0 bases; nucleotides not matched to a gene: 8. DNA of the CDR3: TGTGCCAGCAGCCCGCGGACTAGCGGGACGATCTCTGGGGCCAACGTCCTGACTTTC. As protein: CASSPRTSGTISGANVLTF. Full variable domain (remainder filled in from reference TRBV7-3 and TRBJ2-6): GAGVSQTPSNKVTEKGKYVELRCDPISGHTALYWYRQSLGQGPEFLIYFQGTGAADDSGLPNDRFFAVRPEGSVSTLKIQRTERGDSAVYLCASSPRTSGTISGANVLTFGAGSRLTVL.

The CDR3 coding sequence is TGTGCCAGCAGCTTAAAATTCCCAGTTTTCTATGGCTACACCTTC. Protein: CASSLKFPVFYGYTF. The J gene is TRBJ1-2, the V gene TRBV13; D unresolved. This CDR3 is built from 15 residues. V lost 2 bases to trimming and J lost 4 bases, with 14 bases between them. Germline V gene sequence: CDR1 PRHDT, CDR2 FYEKMQ (reference sequence).

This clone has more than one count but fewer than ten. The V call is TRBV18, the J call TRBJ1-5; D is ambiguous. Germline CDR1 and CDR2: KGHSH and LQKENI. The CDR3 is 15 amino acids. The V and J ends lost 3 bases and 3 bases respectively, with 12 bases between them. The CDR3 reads CASSPDGRYNQPQHF. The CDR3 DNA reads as TGTGCCAGCTCACCGGACGGGAGGTACAATCAGCCCCAGCATTTT. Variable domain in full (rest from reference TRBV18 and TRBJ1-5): NAGVMQNPRHLVRRRGQEARLRCSPMKGHSHVYWYRQLPEEGLKFMVYLQKENIIDESGMPKERFSAEFPKEGPSILRIQQVVRGDSAAYFCASSPDGRYNQPQHFGDGTRLSIL.

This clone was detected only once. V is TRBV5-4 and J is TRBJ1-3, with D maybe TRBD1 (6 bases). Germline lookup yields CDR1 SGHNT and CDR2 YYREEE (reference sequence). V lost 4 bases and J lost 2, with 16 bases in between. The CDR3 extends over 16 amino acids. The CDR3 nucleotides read TGTGCCAGCAGCGATATTAGGGGGGCGGCTGGAAACACCATATATTTT. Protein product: CASSDIRGAAGNTIYF.

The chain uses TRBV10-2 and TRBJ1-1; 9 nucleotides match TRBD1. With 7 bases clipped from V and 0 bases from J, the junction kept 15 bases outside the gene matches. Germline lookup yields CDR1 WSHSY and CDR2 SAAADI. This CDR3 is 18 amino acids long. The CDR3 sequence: CASKNRDRVKGMNTEAFF. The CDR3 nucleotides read TGCGCCAGCAAAAACCGGGACAGGGTAAAGGGGATGAACACTGAAGCTTTCTTT.

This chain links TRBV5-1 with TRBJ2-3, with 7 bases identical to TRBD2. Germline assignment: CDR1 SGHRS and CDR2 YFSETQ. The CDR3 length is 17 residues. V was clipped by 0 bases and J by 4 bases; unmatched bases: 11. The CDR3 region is CASSLGGSGSLADTQYF. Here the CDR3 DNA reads TGCGCCAGCAGCTTGGGCGGGAGTGGTTCCCTAGCAGATACGCAGTATTTT.

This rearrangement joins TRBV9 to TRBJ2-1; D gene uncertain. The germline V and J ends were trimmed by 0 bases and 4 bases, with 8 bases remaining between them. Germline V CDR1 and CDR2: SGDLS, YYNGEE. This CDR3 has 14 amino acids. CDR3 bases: TGTGCCAGCAGCGTAGAAGTCGGGTACAATGAGCAGTTCTTC. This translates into CASSVEVGYNEQFF.

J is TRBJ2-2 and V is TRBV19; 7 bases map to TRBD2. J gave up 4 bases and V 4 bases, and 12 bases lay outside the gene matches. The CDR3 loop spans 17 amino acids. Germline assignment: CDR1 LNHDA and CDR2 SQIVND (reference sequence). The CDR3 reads CASSRGVGGSGTGELFF. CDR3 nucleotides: TGTGCCAGTAGTAGGGGGGTTGGCGGGAGTGGCACCGGGGAGCTGTTTTTT.

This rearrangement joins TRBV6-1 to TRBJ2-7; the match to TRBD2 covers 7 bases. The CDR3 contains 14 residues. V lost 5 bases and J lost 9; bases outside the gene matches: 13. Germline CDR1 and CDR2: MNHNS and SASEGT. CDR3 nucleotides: TGTGCCAGCAGTCCCTCCGCGGGAGTAGACTGGCAGTACTTC. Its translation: CASSPSAGVDWQYF.

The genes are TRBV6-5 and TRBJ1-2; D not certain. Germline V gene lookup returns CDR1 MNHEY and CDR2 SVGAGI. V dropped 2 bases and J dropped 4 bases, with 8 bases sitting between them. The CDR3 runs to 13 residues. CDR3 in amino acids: CASSYGFGYGYTF. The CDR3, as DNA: TGTGCCAGCAGTTACGGGTTTGGCTATGGCTACACCTTC.

The CDR3 is CASSVGAQGNQPQHF. CDR3 DNA: TGTGCCAGCAGCGTAGGGGCCCAGGGAAATCAGCCCCAGCATTTT. V and J are TRBV9 and TRBJ1-5; TRBD1 is a possible D gene (5 bases). The germline V gene encodes CDR1 SGDLS and CDR2 YYNGEE. The CDR3 sequence is 15 residues long. The ends were cut back, 0 bases at V and 4 bases at J, with 11 bases in the middle.

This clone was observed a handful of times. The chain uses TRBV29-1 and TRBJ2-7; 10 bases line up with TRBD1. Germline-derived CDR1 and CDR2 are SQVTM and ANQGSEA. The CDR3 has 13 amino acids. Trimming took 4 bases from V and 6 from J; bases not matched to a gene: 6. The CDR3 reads CSVGGQGLSEQYF. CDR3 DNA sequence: TGCAGCGTTGGGGGACAGGGGTTATCCGAGCAGTACTTC.

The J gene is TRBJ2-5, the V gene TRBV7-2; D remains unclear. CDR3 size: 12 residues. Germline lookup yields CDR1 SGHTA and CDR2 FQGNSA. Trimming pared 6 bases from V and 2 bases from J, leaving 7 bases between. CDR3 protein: CASSIQQETQYF. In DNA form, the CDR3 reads TGTGCCAGCAGTATCCAGCAAGAGACCCAGTACTTC.

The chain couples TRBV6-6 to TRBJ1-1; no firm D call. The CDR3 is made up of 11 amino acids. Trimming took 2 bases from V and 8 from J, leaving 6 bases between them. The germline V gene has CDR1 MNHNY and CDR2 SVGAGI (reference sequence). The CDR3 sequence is CASSYGREAFF. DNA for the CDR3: TGTGCCAGCAGTTACGGGCGGGAAGCTTTCTTT.

Here the CDR3 reads CASSLEGVDPYEQYF. CDR3 bases: TGTGCCAGCAGTTTAGAAGGGGTAGACCCTTACGAGCAGTACTTC. This rearrangement joins TRBV27 to TRBJ2-7, with TRBD1 as a possible D gene (5 bases). V was clipped by 2 bases and J by 4 bases, with 15 bases between them. The germline V gene encodes CDR1 MNHEY and CDR2 SMNVEV (reference sequence). The CDR3 covers 15 residues.

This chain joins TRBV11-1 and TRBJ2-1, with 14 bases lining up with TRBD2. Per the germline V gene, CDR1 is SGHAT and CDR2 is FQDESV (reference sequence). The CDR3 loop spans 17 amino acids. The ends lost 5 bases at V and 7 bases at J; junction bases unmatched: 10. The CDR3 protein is CASSPGSGTSGSNEQFF. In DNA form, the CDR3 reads TGTGCCAGCAGCCCGGGATCCGGGACTAGCGGGAGTAATGAGCAGTTCTTC.

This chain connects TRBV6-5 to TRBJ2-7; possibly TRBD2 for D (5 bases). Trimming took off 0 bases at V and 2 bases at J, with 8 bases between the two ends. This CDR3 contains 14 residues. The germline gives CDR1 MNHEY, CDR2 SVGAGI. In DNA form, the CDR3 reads TGTGCCAGCAGTTACTCTTTCGGGGCCTACGAGCAGTACTTC. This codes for CASSYSFGAYEQYF.

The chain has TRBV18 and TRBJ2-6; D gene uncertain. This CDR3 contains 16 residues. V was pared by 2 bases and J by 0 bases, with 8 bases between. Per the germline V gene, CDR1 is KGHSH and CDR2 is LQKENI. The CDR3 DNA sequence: TGTGCCAGCTCACCAATCGCGAGCTCTGGGGCCAACGTCCTGACTTTC. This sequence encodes CASSPIASSGANVLTF.

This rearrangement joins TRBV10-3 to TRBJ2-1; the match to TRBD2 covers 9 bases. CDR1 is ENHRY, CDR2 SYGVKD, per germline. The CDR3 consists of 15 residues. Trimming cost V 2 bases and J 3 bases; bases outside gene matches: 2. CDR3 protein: CAISETSGYYNEQFF. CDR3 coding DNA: TGTGCCATCAGTGAGACTAGCGGGTACTACAATGAGCAGTTCTTC.

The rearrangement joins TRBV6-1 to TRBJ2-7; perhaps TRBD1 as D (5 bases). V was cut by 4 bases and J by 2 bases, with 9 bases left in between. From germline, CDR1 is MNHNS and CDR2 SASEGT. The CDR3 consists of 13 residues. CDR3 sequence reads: CASSVTGTYEQYF. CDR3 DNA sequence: TGTGCCAGCAGTGTAACAGGTACCTACGAGCAGTACTTC.

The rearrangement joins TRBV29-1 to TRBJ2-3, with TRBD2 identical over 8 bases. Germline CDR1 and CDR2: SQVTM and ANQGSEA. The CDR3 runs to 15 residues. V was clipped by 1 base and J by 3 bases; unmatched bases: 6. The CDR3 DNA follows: TGCAGCGTTGAAGCGGGAGGGCCGGAAACAGATACGCAGTATTTT. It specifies CSVEAGGPETDTQYF.

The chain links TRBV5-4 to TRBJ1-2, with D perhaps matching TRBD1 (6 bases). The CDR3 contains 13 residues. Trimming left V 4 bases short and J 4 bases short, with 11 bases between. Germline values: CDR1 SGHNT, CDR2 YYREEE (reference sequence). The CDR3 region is CASSEDRLYGYTF. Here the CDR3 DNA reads TGTGCCAGCAGCGAGGACAGACTCTATGGCTACACCTTC. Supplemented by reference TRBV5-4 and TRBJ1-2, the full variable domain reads ETGVTQSPTHLIKTRGQQVTLRCSSQSGHNTVSWYQQALGQGPQFIFQYYREEENGRGNFPPRFSGLQFPNYSSELNVNALELDDSALYLCASSEDRLYGYTFGSGTRLTVV.

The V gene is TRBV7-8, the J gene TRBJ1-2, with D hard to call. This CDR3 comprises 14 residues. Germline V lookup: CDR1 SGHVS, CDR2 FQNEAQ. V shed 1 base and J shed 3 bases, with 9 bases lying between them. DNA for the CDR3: TGTGCCAGCAGCTTAGGAGGACGGGACTATGGCTACACCTTC. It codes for CASSLGGRDYGYTF.